Following are 22 T cell receptor beta chains from one sample sequenced in a study of shared clonotypes between healthy human individuals. Assay used: immunoSEQ multiplex PCR; TCRdb lists only in-frame clones, some missing. The table has some 2,500,000 clones, roughly 93% seen once. The source material was naive CD4+ T cells from PBMCs. Documented subset: CD45RA+ positively selected. The receptors were gathered from a man between 18 and 29 years old in good health. Some clones in this sample may be carry-over from other donors' samples.

V is TRBV6-5 and J is TRBJ2-3; TRBD2 matches 9 bases. This CDR3 region has 16 residues. With V trimmed by 2 bases and J by 4 bases, 7 bases remained unmatched. Germline V gene data show CDR1 as MNHEY and CDR2 as SVGAGI. In DNA, the CDR3 is TGTGCCAGCAGTTACAGCCTAGCGGGACTTCCAGATACGCAGTATTTT. Translated: CASSYSLAGLPDTQYF.

This chain connects TRBV9 to TRBJ1-4, with a weak D call TRBD1 (5 bases). V lost 3 bases and J lost 7, with 10 bases in between. Germline-derived CDR1 and CDR2 are SGDLS and YYNGEE. This CDR3 is 13 amino acids long. The CDR3 coding sequence is TGTGCCAGCAGCGGATACAGGAGTGAAAAACTGTTTTTT. As protein: CASSGYRSEKLFF.

The rearrangement uses TRBV6-5 and TRBJ2-2; D may correspond to TRBD1 or TRBD2 (6 bases each). Germline V lookup: CDR1 MNHEY, CDR2 SVGAGI. This CDR3 spans 14 amino acids. Trimming pared 5 bases from V and 6 bases from J, leaving 13 bases between. In DNA form, the CDR3 reads TGTGCCAGCAGTCCCACAAGGGGGGCCGGGGAGCTGTTTTTT. Protein sequence: CASSPTRGAGELFF.

This clone appeared once. The chain carries TRBV28 and TRBJ1-1; D is uncertain. The ends were cut back, 7 bases at V and 6 bases at J, with 15 bases in the middle. There are 13 residues in the CDR3. Germline-derived CDR1 and CDR2 are MDHEN and SYDVKM. The DNA of the CDR3 is TGTGCCAGCAACCAAGCCAGGCCTTCTGAAGCTTTCTTT. It encodes CASNQARPSEAFF.

This chain uses TRBV9 with TRBJ2-2; the match to TRBD2 covers 9 bases. Looked up from germline, CDR1 is SGDLS and CDR2 is YYNGEE. After removal of 0 bases from V and 0 bases from J, the junction contained 3 bases not matched to a gene. The CDR3 spans 17 residues. CDR3 bases: TGTGCCAGCAGCGTAGTAGCGGGAGAGCCGAACACCGGGGAGCTGTTTTTT. It specifies CASSVVAGEPNTGELFF.

This chain uses TRBV14 with TRBJ2-1; a possible D gene is TRBD2 (6 bases). The CDR3 covers 15 residues. In germline, CDR1 is SGHDN, CDR2 FVKESK. Trimming took 0 bases from V and 13 from J, leaving 19 bases between them. The CDR3 sequence is CASSQDQGSGERQFF. In DNA form, the CDR3 reads TGTGCCAGCAGCCAAGATCAGGGTAGCGGAGAGCGACAGTTCTTC.

V usage is TRBV10-2 and J usage is TRBJ2-1; D perhaps matches TRBD2 (5 bases). Trimming removed 3 bases at V and 3 bases at J, with 15 bases between. The CDR3 sequence is 16 residues long. Per the germline V gene, CDR1 is WSHSY and CDR2 is SAAADI. DNA for the CDR3: TGCGCCAGCAGTGACACTAGGAACGGACTCTACAATGAGCAGTTCTTC. It encodes CASSDTRNGLYNEQFF.

The chain recombines TRBV5-4 with TRBJ2-1; 8 bases line up with TRBD2. The CDR3 runs to 18 residues. Germline lookup yields CDR1 SGHNT and CDR2 YYREEE (reference sequence). After removal of 7 bases from V and 5 bases from J, the junction contained 20 bases not matched to a gene. The CDR3 DNA sequence: TGTGCCAGCTCCCCCCCGGGGCGGAGCGGGGGACCGGACAATGAGCAGTTCTTC. This translates into CASSPPGRSGGPDNEQFF.

V gene TRBV6-6 combines with J gene TRBJ2-1; the match to TRBD2 covers 10 bases. From germline, CDR1 is MNHNY and CDR2 SVGAGI (reference sequence). Trimming at V came to 2 bases and at J to 9 bases, leaving 7 bases not matched to a gene. CDR3 length: 15 residues. The CDR3 loop reads CASSYIAGGRAEQFF. CDR3 nucleotides: TGTGCCAGCAGTTACATAGCGGGAGGACGCGCTGAGCAGTTCTTC.

This chain joins TRBV25-1 and TRBJ2-7; 9 bases match TRBD1. With V trimmed by 6 bases and J by 3 bases, 9 bases remained unmatched. Germline V gene lookup returns CDR1 MGHDK and CDR2 SYGVNS. The length of the CDR3 is 15 residues. Here the CDR3 DNA reads TGTGCCAGCAGGAAGGGACAGGGTTTATTCTACGAGCAGTACTTC. Its translation is CASRKGQGLFYEQYF.

This sequence joins TRBV7-8 and TRBJ2-7; 9 bases agree with TRBD2. CDR3 length equals 15 residues. V shed 5 bases and J 4 bases; nucleotides not matched to a gene: 9. Germline lookup yields CDR1 SGHVS and CDR2 FQNEAQ. The CDR3 region has the DNA TGTGCCAGCAGCCCTGTTCCTAGCGGGGATTACGAGCAGTACTTC. Protein product: CASSPVPSGDYEQYF.

The chain joins TRBV18 to TRBJ2-1; 7 bases align to TRBD1. V dropped 4 bases and J dropped 7; count of bases not matched to a gene: 7. The length of the CDR3 is 14 residues. Germline CDR1 reads KGHSH; CDR2 reads LQKENI. CDR3 sequence: CASSLSRTGNEQFF. Here the CDR3 DNA reads TGTGCCAGCTCACTTTCGCGGACAGGAAATGAGCAGTTCTTC.

The chain employs TRBV6-1 and TRBJ2-3, with D unresolved. The V gene lost 5 bases and the J gene lost 1 base, with 13 bases spanning the gap. The CDR3 has 15 amino acids. Germline V CDR1 and CDR2: MNHNS, SASEGT. CDR3 DNA: TGTGCCAGCAGTACTACAAGGGTTGGCACAGATACGCAGTATTTT. This codes for CASSTTRVGTDTQYF.

The V and J genes are TRBV27 and TRBJ2-2; D gene ambiguous. The CDR3 has 13 amino acids. Trimming cost V 6 bases and J 3 bases, with 8 bases left between them. Germline CDR1 MNHEY, CDR2 SMNVEV (reference sequence). The CDR3 DNA sequence: TGTGCCAGCAGATTTGCCGACACCGGGGAGCTGTTTTTT. Translating gives CASRFADTGELFF.

To note about this clone: Additional DNA sequences in this sample encode the identical CDR3. The chain employs TRBV5-1 and TRBJ2-3; D is possibly TRBD1 (6 bases). V lost 2 bases and J lost 4, with 14 bases in between. Germline V lookup: CDR1 SGHRS, CDR2 YFSETQ. The length of the CDR3 is 15 residues. The CDR3 DNA follows: TGCGCCAGCAGCTTACAGGGTGGGGGCTCAGATACGCAGTATTTT. Translation gives CASSLQGGGSDTQYF.

This sequence joins TRBV5-6 and TRBJ1-1; the D gene is possibly TRBD1 (5 bases). The V and J ends lost 6 bases and 7 bases respectively, with 13 bases between them. From germline, CDR1 is SGHDT and CDR2 YYEEEE. This CDR3 has 12 residues. The CDR3 bases are TGTGCCAGCACCCCGATGGGGGGTGAAGCTTTCTTT. Residues: CASTPMGGEAFF.

The chain combines TRBV7-9 with TRBJ2-2; TRBD2 might be the D (5 bases). This CDR3 region has 15 residues. Germline V CDR1 and CDR2: SEHNR, FQNEAQ (reference sequence). V dropped 4 bases and J dropped 5 bases, with 14 bases sitting between them. As DNA, the CDR3 is TGTGCCAGCAGCTCAGGACTCCGGGGTACCGGGGAGCTGTTTTTT. It translates to CASSSGLRGTGELFF. The full variable domain, completed using reference TRBV7-9 and TRBJ2-2, is DTGVSQNPRHKITKRGQNVTFRCDPISEHNRLYWYRQTLGQGPEFLTYFQNEAQLEKSRLLSDRFSAERPKGSFSTLEIQRTEQGDSAMYLCASSSGLRGTGELFFGEGSRLTVL.

The V and J genes are TRBV6-1 and TRBJ2-7; no clear D. The CDR3 covers 16 residues. The V end was cut by 0 bases, the J end by 3 bases, with 15 bases between. Germline values: CDR1 MNHNS, CDR2 SASEGT. The CDR3 region has the DNA TGTGCCAGCAGTGAAGCCCCTGTTCAAGAATACTACGAGCAGTACTTC. Protein sequence: CASSEAPVQEYYEQYF.

CDR3 sequence (DNA): TGCAGCGTTCGAAGGGGATACGGAGACGAGCAGTACTTC. Protein: CSVRRGYGDEQYF. The rearrangement uses TRBV29-1 and TRBJ2-7; D is perhaps TRBD1 (5 bases). Germline V gene data show CDR1 as SQVTM and CDR2 as ANQGSEA. V lost 5 bases, J lost 5 bases, and 16 bases lay in between. The CDR3 consists of 13 residues.

This clone has just a few counts. The chain carries TRBV20-1 and TRBJ1-1, with D uncertain. Germline V gene data show CDR1 as DFQATT and CDR2 as SNEGSKA (reference sequence). The V end lost 7 bases, the J end lost 3 bases, and 9 bases lay between the germline ends. The CDR3 has 11 residues. CDR3 in amino acids: CSDSTDTEAFF. CDR3 bases: TGCAGTGACTCTACCGACACTGAAGCTTTCTTT.

The V gene is TRBV18, the J gene TRBJ2-3, with 7 nucleotides matching TRBD2. CDR1 and CDR2 from the germline V gene are KGHSH and LQKENI. The V and J ends lost 3 bases and 0 bases, in that order; junction bases with no gene match: 6. The CDR3 has 16 amino acids. The CDR3 is CASSPPRLASTDTQYF. The CDR3, as DNA: TGTGCCAGCTCACCCCCTCGACTAGCTAGCACAGATACGCAGTATTTT.

This rearrangement joins TRBV5-6 to TRBJ2-5, with TRBD2 identical over 11 bases. The CDR3 is 14 residues long. CDR1 is SGHDT, CDR2 YYEEEE, per germline. The ends lost 7 bases at V and 4 bases at J; junction bases unmatched: 6. CDR3 in amino acids: CASLGLAGGETQYF. As DNA, the CDR3 is TGTGCCAGCTTGGGGCTAGCGGGAGGAGAGACCCAGTACTTC.